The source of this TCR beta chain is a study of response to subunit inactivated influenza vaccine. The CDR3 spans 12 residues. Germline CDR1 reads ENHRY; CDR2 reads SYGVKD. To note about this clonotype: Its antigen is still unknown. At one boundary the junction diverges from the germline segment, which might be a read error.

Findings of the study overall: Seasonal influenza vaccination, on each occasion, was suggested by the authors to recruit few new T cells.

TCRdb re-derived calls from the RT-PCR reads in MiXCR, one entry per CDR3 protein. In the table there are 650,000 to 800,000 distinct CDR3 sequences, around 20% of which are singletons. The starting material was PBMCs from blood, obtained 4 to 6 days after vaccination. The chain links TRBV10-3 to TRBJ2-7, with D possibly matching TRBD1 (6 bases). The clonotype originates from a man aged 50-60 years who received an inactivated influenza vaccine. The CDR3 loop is CAISPDSYEHYF. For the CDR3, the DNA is TGTGCCATCTCCCCGGACAGCTACGAGCATTACTTC.